The 31 T cell receptor beta chains reported below all come from one sample, sequenced in a study of control samples from healthy donors and cancer patients. The table came from immunoSEQ multiplex PCR; TCRdb's copy has only in-frame clones and leaves some out. In the table there are 150,000 to 200,000 clones, roughly 91% of which are singletons. Sequenced material: blood. These receptors all come from a woman aged 30 to 39 in good health.

The J gene is TRBJ1-5, the V gene TRBV5-4; 7 bases fit TRBD1. The CDR3 contains 17 residues. V was clipped by 0 bases and J by 2 bases; unmatched bases: 8. Germline CDR1 reads SGHNT; CDR2 reads YYREEE (reference sequence). As DNA, the CDR3 is TGTGCCAGCAGCTTGGGGACCCAGGGGGGGGGCAATCAGCCCCAGCATTTT. It is translated as CASSLGTQGGGNQPQHF.

In the case of this clone: The sample has other DNA sequences that encode this CDR3 too. CDR3 bases: TGCGCCAGCAGCTTGGGGGGGTATAGCAATCAGCCCCAGCATTTT. This encodes CASSLGGYSNQPQHF. The V and J genes are TRBV5-1 and TRBJ1-5, with TRBD1 as a possible D gene (5 bases). This CDR3 comprises 15 residues. V gave up 0 bases and J gave up 0 bases, with 7 bases separating them. CDR1 is SGHRS and CDR2 is YFSETQ in the germline V gene.

V usage is TRBV7-9 and J usage is TRBJ2-1; 8 nucleotides line up with TRBD2. CDR3 length: 14 residues. V gave up 1 base and J gave up 5 bases; unmatched junction bases: 1. CDR1 and CDR2 from the germline V gene are SEHNR and FQNEAQ (reference sequence). The DNA for the CDR3 is TGTGCCAGCAGCTTAGAACTAGCGGACAATGAGCAGTTCTTC. Encoded protein: CASSLELADNEQFF.

This clone was seen more than once but under ten times. The chain links TRBV7-2 to TRBJ2-6, with 8 bases fitting TRBD1. The junction had 6 bases not matched to a gene; V was cut back by 5 bases and J by 0 bases. Germline CDR1 is SGHTA and CDR2 is FQGNSA. The CDR3 covers 17 residues. CDR3 amino acids: CASSPQGDPSGANVLTF. The CDR3 nucleotides are TGTGCCAGCAGCCCACAGGGGGATCCCTCTGGGGCCAACGTCCTGACTTTC.

This chain connects TRBV27 to TRBJ1-1; D gene unclear. The CDR3 sequence is 14 residues long. V was clipped by 0 bases and J by 2 bases, with 7 bases between them. The germline V gene encodes CDR1 MNHEY and CDR2 SMNVEV (reference sequence). The CDR3 DNA sequence: TGTGCCAGCAGTTTATCCCGGGGTAACACTGAAGCTTTCTTT. Amino acid sequence: CASSLSRGNTEAFF.

The J gene is TRBJ1-6, the V gene TRBV6-4; D remains ambiguous. V shed 3 bases and J shed 10 bases, with 7 bases lying between them. This CDR3 has 12 amino acids. CDR1 and CDR2 (germline): MRHNA, SNTAGT. The CDR3, as DNA: TGTGCCAGCAGTGAAGGAGGATCACCCCTCCACTTT. This codes for CASSEGGSPLHF.

The chain uses TRBV18 and TRBJ2-1; possibly TRBD1 or TRBD2 for D (6 bases each). The CDR3 runs 13 residues. CDR1 is KGHSH, CDR2 LQKENI, per germline. V lost 1 base, J lost 6 bases, and 7 bases lay in between. The CDR3 DNA reads TGTGCCAGCTCACCACAGGGGGGCAATGAGCAGTTCTTC. This encodes CASSPQGGNEQFF.

The chain couples TRBV7-8 to TRBJ2-7; the match to TRBD1 covers 11 bases. Losses at the gene ends were 5 bases for V and 0 bases for J; bases not matched to a gene: 3. CDR1 is SGHVS, CDR2 FQNEAQ, per germline. The CDR3 length is 15 residues. DNA for the CDR3: TGTGCCAGCAGCGTGGGGACAGGGGGCTCCTACGAGCAGTACTTC. Residues: CASSVGTGGSYEQYF.

V gene TRBV29-1 combines with J gene TRBJ2-2; 7 positions match TRBD2. The germline gives CDR1 SQVTM, CDR2 ANQGSEA. The CDR3 spans 13 residues. V gave up 7 bases and J gave up 1 base; unmatched junction bases: 3. CDR3 protein: CSAGTKNTGELFF. The CDR3 DNA sequence: TGCAGCGCCGGGACTAAGAACACCGGGGAGCTGTTTTTT.

This sequence joins TRBV6-5 and TRBJ1-3, with a possible D match to TRBD1 (6 bases). This CDR3 has 15 amino acids. V was pared by 1 base and J by 8 bases, with 15 bases between. The germline CDR1 and CDR2 sequences are MNHEY and SVGAGI. The CDR3 reads CASSYWNRAGDTIYF. CDR3 bases: TGTGCCAGCAGTTACTGGAACAGGGCCGGGGACACCATATATTTT.

The chain has TRBV19 and TRBJ1-5; 8 bases are a match to TRBD1. The CDR3 loop spans 15 amino acids. Germline assignment: CDR1 LNHDA and CDR2 SQIVND (reference sequence). V was pared by 7 bases and J by 0 bases, with 5 bases of the junction left unmatched. CDR3: CASKQGVDSNQPQHF. DNA of the CDR3: TGTGCCAGTAAACAGGGGGTGGATAGCAATCAGCCCCAGCATTTT.

V and J are TRBV12-5 and TRBJ1-5, with 7 bases fitting TRBD1. Germline loops: CDR1 LGHNT, CDR2 FRNRAP. This CDR3 comprises 14 residues. V was pared by 6 bases and J by 2 bases, with 4 bases of the junction left unmatched. The CDR3 loop is CASGPGTGNQPQHF. The CDR3 region has the DNA TGTGCTAGTGGACCCGGGACAGGCAATCAGCCCCAGCATTTT.

To note about this clone: In the same sample, other DNA sequences code for this CDR3. The chain recombines TRBV6-4 with TRBJ1-2, with D maybe TRBD1 (5 bases). There are 11 residues in the CDR3. V lost 4 bases and J lost 6, with 6 bases in between. Germline CDR1 reads MRHNA; CDR2 reads SNTAGT. The CDR3 DNA reads as TGTGCCAGCAGTGGACAGAATGGCTACACCTTC. Translation: CASSGQNGYTF.

The chain joins TRBV12-3 or TRBV12-4 to TRBJ1-1; no definite D call. V was trimmed by 6 bases and J by 0 bases, leaving 8 bases between them. CDR3 length: 13 amino acids. The CDR3 is CASRPTVNTEAFF. The DNA of the CDR3 is TGTGCCAGCAGACCCACAGTGAACACTGAAGCTTTCTTT.

In its sample, this clone was seen many times. The chain couples TRBV11-3 to TRBJ2-2; 9 nucleotides line up with TRBD2. Germline V lookup: CDR1 SGHNT, CDR2 YENEEA. The CDR3 contains 16 residues. The ends lost 5 bases at V and 7 bases at J; junction bases unmatched: 11. The CDR3 loop reads CASSPRGAGGFGELFF. The CDR3 DNA sequence: TGTGCCAGCAGCCCGCGAGGAGCGGGAGGCTTCGGGGAGCTGTTTTTT.

In its sample, this clone was seen a few times. The genes are TRBV18 and TRBJ1-4; TRBD1 might be the D (6 bases). This CDR3 is 16 amino acids long. The germline gives CDR1 KGHSH, CDR2 LQKENI. V was shortened by 2 bases and J by 0 bases, with 10 bases between the two germline ends. CDR3 loop: CASSPKYRATNEKLFF. CDR3 in DNA: TGTGCCAGCTCACCAAAATACAGGGCAACTAATGAAAAACTGTTTTTT.

The J gene is TRBJ1-4, the V gene TRBV5-5, with D unresolved. The ends were cut back, 5 bases at V and 4 bases at J, with 12 bases in the middle. Germline V gene data show CDR1 as SGHKS and CDR2 as YYEKEE (reference sequence). The CDR3 loop spans 14 amino acids. The DNA for the CDR3 is TGTGCCAGCAGGAAGACAACCCTTAATGAAAAACTGTTTTTT. It encodes CASRKTTLNEKLFF.

Concerning this clone itself: This specimen includes other DNA sequences encoding the same CDR3. The chain is built from TRBV3-1 (or the pseudogene TRBV3-2) and TRBJ1-2; D not certain. Germline V gene lookup returns CDR1 LGHDT and CDR2 YNNKEL (reference sequence). CDR3 length: 11 amino acids. V gave up 1 base and J gave up 8 bases, with 5 bases separating them. CDR3 in amino acids: CASSQAGGYTF. In nucleotides, the CDR3 is TGTGCCAGCAGCCAAGCGGGGGGCTACACCTTC.

This chain connects TRBV5-6 to TRBJ2-7, with 14 bases identical to TRBD2. V lost 4 bases to trimming and J lost 2 bases; unmatched junction nucleotides: 2. CDR1 and CDR2 (germline): SGHDT, YYEEEE. The CDR3 runs 15 residues. CDR3 sequence: CASSGLAGGTYEQYF. In DNA, the CDR3 is TGTGCCAGCAGCGGACTAGCGGGAGGAACCTACGAGCAGTACTTC.

The V gene is TRBV30, the J gene TRBJ1-4; no clear D gene. The CDR3 extends over 14 amino acids. V was trimmed by 4 bases and J by 10 bases, leaving 19 bases between them. Germline lookup yields CDR1 GTSNPN and CDR2 SVGIG (reference sequence). The CDR3 loop is CAWKKGQEAGKLFF. CDR3 coding DNA: TGTGCCTGGAAAAAGGGCCAGGAGGCGGGAAAACTGTTTTTT.

This chain joins TRBV30 and TRBJ2-1, with 11 bases fitting TRBD2. The length of the CDR3 is 14 residues. Germline lookup yields CDR1 GTSNPN and CDR2 SVGIG (reference sequence). V dropped 3 bases and J dropped 6; count of bases not matched to a gene: 4. The CDR3 DNA is TGTGCCTGGAGAACTAGCGGGAGTCCCAATGAGCAGTTCTTC. The encoded protein is CAWRTSGSPNEQFF.

This chain uses TRBV15 with TRBJ2-7, with D perhaps matching TRBD2 (6 bases). The V end lost 0 bases, the J end lost 1 base, and 13 bases lay between the germline ends. The CDR3 covers 16 residues. The germline gives CDR1 LNHNV, CDR2 YYDKDF (reference sequence). The CDR3 bases are TGTGCCACCAGCAGAGATCCCGGGGACTCGTCCTACGAGCAGTACTTC. Residues: CATSRDPGDSSYEQYF.

This clone was picked up one time. The chain joins TRBV6-5 to TRBJ1-6, with D perhaps TRBD1 (6 bases). The CDR3 totals 13 residues. With 6 bases removed from V and 5 bases from J, the gap between germline ends came to 8 bases. In germline, CDR1 is MNHEY, CDR2 SVGAGI. The CDR3 loop is CASSRQDNSPLHF. In DNA, the CDR3 is TGTGCCAGCAGCAGACAGGATAATTCACCCCTCCACTTT.

The CDR3 DNA reads as TGCGCCAGCAGCTTCGGGGAGGCTGGAAACACCATATATTTT. It is translated as CASSFGEAGNTIYF. The chain has TRBV5-1 and TRBJ1-3; unclear D gene. The V gene's germline CDR1 is SGHRS and CDR2 YFSETQ. Trimming removed 2 bases at V and 2 bases at J, with 8 bases between. The CDR3 runs to 14 residues.

V usage is TRBV7-9 and J usage is TRBJ1-5; 8 bases are a match to TRBD1. Losses at the gene ends were 5 bases for V and 6 bases for J; bases not matched to a gene: 3. Germline CDR1 and CDR2: SEHNR and FQNEAQ (reference sequence). The CDR3 is made up of 13 amino acids. The CDR3 region has the DNA TGTGCCAGCAGCCCAGGGGGCGTTCAGCCCCAGCATTTT. Translation gives CASSPGGVQPQHF.

The genes are TRBV2 and TRBJ2-3; D is perhaps TRBD2 (5 bases). V was clipped by 4 bases and J by 11 bases, with 10 bases between them. Per germline, CDR1 SNHLY and CDR2 FYNNEI. The CDR3 spans 11 residues. Here the CDR3 reads CASSAGWVQYF. CDR3 nucleotides: TGTGCCAGCAGTGCGGGGTGGGTGCAGTATTTT.

This clone is a singleton in its sample. The chain combines TRBV28 with TRBJ2-5; tentatively, D is TRBD2 (5 bases). The ends were cut back, 6 bases at V and 4 bases at J, with 6 bases in the middle. This CDR3 is built from 11 residues. Germline CDR1 and CDR2: MDHEN and SYDVKM. CDR3 protein: CASRLGETQYF. The DNA for the CDR3 is TGTGCCAGCAGACTAGGAGAGACCCAGTACTTC.

The V and J genes are TRBV18 and TRBJ1-1, with 12 nucleotides matching TRBD1. The junction had 5 bases not matched to a gene; V was cut back by 3 bases and J by 3 bases. The CDR3 consists of 16 residues. Germline CDR1 and CDR2: KGHSH and LQKENI. CDR3 DNA sequence: TGTGCCAGCTCACCCGGGACAGGGGGCGCGTACACTGAAGCTTTCTTT. Translation: CASSPGTGGAYTEAFF.

The genes are TRBV11-3 and TRBJ1-3; unclear D gene. V was clipped by 5 bases and J by 0 bases, with 11 bases between them. This CDR3 spans 15 amino acids. The germline V gene has CDR1 SGHNT and CDR2 YENEEA. DNA for the CDR3: TGTGCCAGCAGCAAGGACGGGTACTCTGGAAACACCATATATTTT. Its protein product is CASSKDGYSGNTIYF.

DNA of the CDR3: TGTGCCAGCAGCTTCTCGACTAGCCCCTACGAGCAGTACTTC. Amino acids: CASSFSTSPYEQYF. The V gene is TRBV7-2, the J gene TRBJ2-7, with 7 nucleotides matching TRBD2. Germline V CDR1 and CDR2: SGHTA, FQGNSA. The V gene end was trimmed by 3 bases and the J gene end by 2 bases; junction bases not matched to a gene: 4. The CDR3 runs 14 residues. Based on the CDR3 plus reference TRBV7-2 and TRBJ2-7, the full variable domain is GAGVSQSPSNKVTEKGKDVELRCDPISGHTALYWYRQSLGQGLEFLIYFQGNSAPDKSGLPSDRFSAERTGGSVSTLTIQRTQQEDSAVYLCASSFSTSPYEQYFGPGTRLTVT.

The chain employs TRBV19 and TRBJ2-7, with 10 nucleotides matching TRBD2. V dropped 5 bases and J dropped 1; count of bases not matched to a gene: 8. Per germline, CDR1 LNHDA and CDR2 SQIVND (reference sequence). CDR3 size: 16 residues. CDR3 sequence reads: CASSPQTSGLSYEQYF. The DNA of the CDR3 is TGTGCCAGTAGTCCACAGACTAGCGGGCTATCCTACGAGCAGTACTTC.